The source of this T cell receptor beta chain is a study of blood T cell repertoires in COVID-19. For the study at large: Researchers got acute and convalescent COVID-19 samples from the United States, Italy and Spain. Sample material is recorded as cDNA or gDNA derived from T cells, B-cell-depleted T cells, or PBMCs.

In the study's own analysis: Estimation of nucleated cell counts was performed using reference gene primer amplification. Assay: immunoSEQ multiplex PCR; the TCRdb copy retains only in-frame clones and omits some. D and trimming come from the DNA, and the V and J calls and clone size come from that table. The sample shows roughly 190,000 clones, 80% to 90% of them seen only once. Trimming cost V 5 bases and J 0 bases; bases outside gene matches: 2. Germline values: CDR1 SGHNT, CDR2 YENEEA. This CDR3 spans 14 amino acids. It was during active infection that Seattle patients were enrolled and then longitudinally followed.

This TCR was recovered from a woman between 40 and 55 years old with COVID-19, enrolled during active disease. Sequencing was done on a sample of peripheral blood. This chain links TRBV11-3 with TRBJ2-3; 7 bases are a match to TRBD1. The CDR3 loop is CASSDRASTDTQYF. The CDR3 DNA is TGTGCCAGCAGCGACAGGGCTAGCACAGATACGCAGTATTTT.